This T cell receptor beta chain was profiled in a study of shared clonotypes between healthy human individuals. Donation came from healthy HIV-negative adults that had no recent acute infections or vaccinations. This CDR3 has 14 amino acids. Trimming took 4 bases from V and 4 from J; bases not matched to a gene: 5. CDR1 SNHLY and CDR2 FYNNEI come from the germline V gene. The assay was immunoSEQ multiplex PCR, and TCRdb's table has in-frame clones only and misses some. The sample gives about 470,000 clones, around 79% of which show up once; around 14% is in the top ten. The origin of this receptor is a woman aged 40 to 50 in good health. Some clones in this sample may be carry-over from other donors' samples. This sequence joins TRBV2 and TRBJ2-3; 7 bases line up with TRBD2. The source material was PBMCs. The CDR3 DNA follows: TGTGCCAGCAGTGGTACGGGAGGCCCAGATACGCAGTATTTT. As protein: CASSGTGGPDTQYF.